These 10 T cell receptor beta chains came from one sample sequenced in a study of T cell repertoires in cytomegalovirus infection. One entry per CDR3 protein, called by TCRdb with MiXCR from the reads. Of hundreds of thousands of distinct CDR3 sequences listed, 20% to 25% are singletons. Sequencing was done on a sample of CD8+ T cells from PBMCs. These receptors all stem from a human donor in good health (CMV status not recorded). Some clones in this sample may be carry-over from other donors' samples.

The table lists this clonotype with a few counts. The V gene is TRBV6-5, the J gene TRBJ2-5; D might be TRBD2 (5 bases). Germline V gives CDR1 MNHEY, CDR2 SVGAGI. Trimming removed 6 bases at V and 4 bases at J, with 12 bases between. The CDR3 has 13 residues. The CDR3 bases are TGTGCCAGCAGCCCGGACGGAGGAGAGACCCAGTACTTC. It encodes CASSPDGGETQYF.

The CDR3: CASSLVGTSGGLRETQYF. In DNA form, the CDR3 reads TGTGCCAGCAGCCTAGTTGGGACTAGCGGGGGCCTGCGGGAGACCCAGTACTTC. This chain connects TRBV7-3 to TRBJ2-5; 14 bases are a match to TRBD2. This CDR3 spans 18 amino acids. Germline CDR1 and CDR2: SGHTA and FQGTGA. The V segment lost 5 bases and the J segment 5 bases; nucleotides outside the gene matches: 13.

This chain uses TRBV5-6 with TRBJ1-4; D unclear. V was clipped by 4 bases and J by 8 bases, with 12 bases between them. Germline V CDR1 and CDR2: SGHDT, YYEEEE. This CDR3 is 13 amino acids long. The CDR3 nucleotides read TGTGCCAGCAGCCTCGGACGGAAAGAAAAACTGTTTTTT. Its translation is CASSLGRKEKLFF.

The chain combines TRBV28 with TRBJ1-5, with a weak D call TRBD1 (6 bases). Germline V gives CDR1 MDHEN, CDR2 SYDVKM. The CDR3 is 13 amino acids. Trimming took off 6 bases at V and 11 bases at J, with 17 bases between the two ends. As DNA, the CDR3 is TGTGCCAGCAGCCTAGGGGGACTCGATGCCCAGCATTTT. Residues: CASSLGGLDAQHF.

V usage is TRBV6-2 or TRBV6-3 and J usage is TRBJ1-6; D might be TRBD1 (5 bases). Trimming left V 4 bases short and J 4 bases short, with 14 bases between. The CDR3 consists of 16 residues. CDR1 and CDR2 from the germline V gene are MNHEY and SVGEGT. CDR3 amino acids: CASSSGATAYNSPLHF. Written as DNA, the CDR3 is TGTGCCAGCAGTTCCGGGGCAACGGCTTATAATTCACCCCTCCACTTT.

This clonotype has at least ten counts. The CDR3 DNA is TGTGCCAGTATCGGGACAGGGACGAACACTGAAGCTTTCTTT. Its translation: CASIGTGTNTEAFF. V is TRBV19 and J is TRBJ1-1; 9 positions match TRBD1. Germline CDR1 and CDR2: LNHDA and SQIVND (reference sequence). The CDR3 is made up of 14 amino acids. The J segment lost 1 base and the V segment lost 7 bases, leaving 4 bases of the junction unmatched.

The chain carries TRBV14 and TRBJ1-1; 7 positions match TRBD1. In germline, CDR1 is SGHDN, CDR2 FVKESK. The junction had 13 bases not matched to a gene; V was cut back by 1 base and J by 5 bases. This CDR3 contains 17 residues. CDR3 coding DNA: TGTGCCAGCAGCCAAGCGACAGGGAAGGTGTATTGGACTGAAGCTTTCTTT. It is translated as CASSQATGKVYWTEAFF.

This clonotype came up many times. This sequence joins TRBV7-9 and TRBJ2-7; a possible D gene is TRBD1 (5 bases). The germline V gene encodes CDR1 SEHNR and CDR2 FQNEAQ (reference sequence). Trimming removed 5 bases at V and 4 bases at J, with 15 bases between. This CDR3 is built from 14 residues. The CDR3: CASSRARVTYEQYF. The CDR3, as DNA: TGTGCCAGCAGCCGAGCCAGGGTTACGTACGAGCAGTACTTC.

The rearrangement uses TRBV20-1 and TRBJ2-2; D may be TRBD1 (6 bases). The CDR3 contains 12 residues. CDR1 is DFQATT and CDR2 is SNEGSKA in the germline V gene (reference sequence). The CDR3 loop is CSTGPNTGELFF. DNA for the CDR3: TGCAGCACAGGGCCGAACACCGGGGAGCTGTTTTTT.

The table lists this clonotype with a few counts. This sequence joins TRBV5-4 and TRBJ2-7, with 7 bases identical to TRBD1. The V gene's germline CDR1 is SGHNT and CDR2 YYREEE (reference sequence). The CDR3 is made up of 14 amino acids. V shed 4 bases, J shed 3 bases, and the junction held 7 bases outside the gene matches. CDR3 in DNA: TGTGCCAGCAGCAACCGGGACAGCTACTACGAGCAGTACGTC. Amino acid sequence: CASSNRDSYYEQYV.